A selection of T cell receptor beta chains follows, all from one sample in a study of T cell responses to AZD1222 COVID-19 vaccine. Profiled with immunoSEQ multiplex PCR; TCRdb holds only in-frame clones, not every one. The data contain about 130,000 clones, over 90% of them singletons. The sequencing used peripheral blood, collected on day 0 of AZD1222 vaccination. The receptor source for this set is an adult in good health. Both conserved end residues are part of each CDR3.

v_call cdr3_aa
TRBV2 CASSGGTDTYEQYF
TRBV19 CASSPQGENTEAFF
TRBV7-9 CASSLRQGREVYGYTF
TRBV5-1 CASSLAYEQYF
TRBV19 CASSTGGYTEAFF
TRBV7-9 CASLAGTTPNEQFF
TRBV7-3 CASSLTPDGATEAFF
TRBV9 CASSVGTGYQETQYF
TRBV15 CATSRGTTGDGNTIYF
TRBV19 CASLRTGLAGRVGELFF
TRBV2 CASSEGTGGHGTQYF
TRBV4-2 CASSPFSEVDEQFF
TRBV6-5 CASRPLAGGENEQFF
TRBV28 CASRTLSESSYNEQFF
TRBV2 CASSDMATDTQYF
TRBV6-6 CASTEVRGGELFF
TRBV18 CASSPGRRETQYF
TRBV7-9 CASSLGGTSPLHF
TRBV28 CASSSLDWGREEQFF
TRBV5-4 CASSSVHTGTGANVLTF
TRBV6-5 CASSPTGESYEQYF
TRBV9 CASSSRGTGAEKLFF
TRBV4-1 CASDPGAGGGYNEQFF
TRBV20-1 CSASGFASGSGNEQFF
TRBV21-1 CASSKGQLDTGELFF
TRBV18 CASSPSGLETQYF
TRBV12-3/TRBV12-4 CASSLAGNTEAFF
TRBV5-3 CARRTPGLRTYEQYF
TRBV4-3 CASSLQGLAGGAGELFF
TRBV6-5 CASSYRGHTGELFF
TRBV3-1/TRBV3-2 CASSQWGLAGGRNEQFF